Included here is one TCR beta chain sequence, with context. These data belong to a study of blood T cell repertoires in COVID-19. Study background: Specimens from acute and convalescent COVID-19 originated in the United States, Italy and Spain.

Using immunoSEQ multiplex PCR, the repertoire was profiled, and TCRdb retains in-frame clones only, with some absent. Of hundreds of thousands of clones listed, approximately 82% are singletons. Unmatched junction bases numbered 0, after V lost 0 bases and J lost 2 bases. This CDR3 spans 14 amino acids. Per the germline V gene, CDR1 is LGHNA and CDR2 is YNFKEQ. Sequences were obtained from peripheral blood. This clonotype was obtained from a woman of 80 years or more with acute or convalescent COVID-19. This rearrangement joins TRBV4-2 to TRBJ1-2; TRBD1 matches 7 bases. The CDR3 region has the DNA TGTGCCAGCAGCCAAGAACAGGGGAACTATGGCTACACCTTC. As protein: CASSQEQGNYGYTF.